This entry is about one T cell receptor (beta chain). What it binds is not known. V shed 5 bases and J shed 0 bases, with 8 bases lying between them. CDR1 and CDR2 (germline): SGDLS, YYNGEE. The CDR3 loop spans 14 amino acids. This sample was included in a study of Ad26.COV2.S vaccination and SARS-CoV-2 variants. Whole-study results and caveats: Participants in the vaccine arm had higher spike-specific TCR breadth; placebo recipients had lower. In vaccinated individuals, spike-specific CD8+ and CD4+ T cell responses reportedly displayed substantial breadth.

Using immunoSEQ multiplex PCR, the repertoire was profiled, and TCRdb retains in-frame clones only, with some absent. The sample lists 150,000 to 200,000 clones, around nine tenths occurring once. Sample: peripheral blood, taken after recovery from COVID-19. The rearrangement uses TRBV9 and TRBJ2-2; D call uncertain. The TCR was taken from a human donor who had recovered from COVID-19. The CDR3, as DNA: TGTGCCAGCAGTAGGACGGCGAACACCGGGGAGCTGTTTTTT. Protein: CASSRTANTGELFF.